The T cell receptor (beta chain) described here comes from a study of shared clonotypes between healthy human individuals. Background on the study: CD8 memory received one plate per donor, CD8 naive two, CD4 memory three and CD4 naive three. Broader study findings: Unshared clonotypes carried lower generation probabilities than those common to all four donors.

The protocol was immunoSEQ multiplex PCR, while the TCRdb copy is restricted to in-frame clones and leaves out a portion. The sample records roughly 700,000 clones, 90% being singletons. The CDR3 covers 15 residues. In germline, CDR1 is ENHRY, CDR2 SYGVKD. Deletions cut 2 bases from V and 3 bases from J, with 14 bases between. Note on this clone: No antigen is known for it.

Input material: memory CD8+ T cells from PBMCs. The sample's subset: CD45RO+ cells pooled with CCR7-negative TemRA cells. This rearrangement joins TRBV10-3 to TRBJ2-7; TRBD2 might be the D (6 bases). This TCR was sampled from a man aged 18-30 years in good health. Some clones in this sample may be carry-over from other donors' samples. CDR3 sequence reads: CAISEGRRGDYEQYF. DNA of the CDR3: TGTGCCATCAGTGAGGGAAGGCGGGGAGACTACGAGCAGTACTTC.